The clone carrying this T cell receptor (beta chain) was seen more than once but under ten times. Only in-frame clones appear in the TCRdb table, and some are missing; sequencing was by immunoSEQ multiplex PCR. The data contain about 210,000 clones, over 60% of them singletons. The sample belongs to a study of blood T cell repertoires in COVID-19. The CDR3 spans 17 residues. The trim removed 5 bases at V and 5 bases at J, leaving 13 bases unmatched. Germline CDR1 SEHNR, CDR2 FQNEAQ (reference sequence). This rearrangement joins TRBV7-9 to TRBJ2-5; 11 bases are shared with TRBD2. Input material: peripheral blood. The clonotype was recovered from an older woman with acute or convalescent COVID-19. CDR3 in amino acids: CASSPKVSSGGYETQYF. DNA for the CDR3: TGTGCCAGCAGCCCTAAGGTTTCTAGCGGGGGGTACGAGACCCAGTACTTC.